Following are 25 T cell receptor beta chains from one sample sequenced in a study of vaccination effects on CD4 cells after COVID-19. Expansion of antigen-specific CD4+ T cells with viral peptide pools was carried out by the ViraFEST assay before sequencing. Scientists isolated CD4+ T cells after an approximately 10-day culture period ended. The vaccine given was either BNT162b2 or mRNA-1273, in two doses. The assay was immunoSEQ multiplex PCR, and TCRdb's table has in-frame clones only and misses some. This table has about 29,000 clones, about 73% appearing once. Their specific antigens are unknown. This specimen was CD4+ T cells from PBMCs cultured with HCoV-OC43 spike peptides, taken after COVID-19 vaccination. Documented subset: HCoV-OC43 spike overlapping peptide pool stimulation. Receptor source: a human donor who received a COVID-19 vaccine.

The V call is TRBV5-1, the J call TRBJ1-2, with unresolved D. Germline values: CDR1 SGHRS, CDR2 YFSETQ. CDR3 size: 12 residues. The V gene lost 0 bases and the J gene lost 12 bases, with 12 bases spanning the gap. CDR3 nucleotides: TGCGCCAGCAGCTTGGGCGGAGTCGCGGACACCTTC. It codes for CASSLGGVADTF. Looking up the rest from reference TRBV5-1 and TRBJ1-2 gives the full variable domain: KAGVTQTPRYLIKTRGQQVTLSCSPISGHRSVSWYQQTPGQGLQFLFEYFSETQRNKGNFPGRFSGRQFSNSRSEMNVSTLELGDSALYLCASSLGGVADTFGSGTRLTVV.

This clone has only a few counts. The chain employs TRBV13 and TRBJ1-3, with D possibly matching TRBD1 (5 bases). Between the trimmed V and J ends, which lost 0 bases and 0 bases, there was a span of 21 bases. The CDR3 is 20 amino acids. The V gene's germline CDR1 is PRHDT and CDR2 FYEKMQ (reference sequence). The CDR3 nucleotides are TGTGCCAGCAGCTTAGGCCCAATTTCCCGGACAACCGGCTCTGGAAACACCATATATTTT. This gives the protein CASSLGPISRTTGSGNTIYF. Drawing the rest from reference TRBV13 and TRBJ1-3, the complete variable domain is AAGVIQSPRHLIKEKRETATLKCYPIPRHDTVYWYQQGPGQDPQFLISFYEKMQSDKGSIPDRFSAQQFSDYHSELNMSSLELGDSALYFCASSLGPISRTTGSGNTIYFGEGSWLTVV.

The chain combines TRBV19 with TRBJ2-5, with a weak D call TRBD1 (7 bases). There are 14 residues in the CDR3. The germline V gene encodes CDR1 LNHDA and CDR2 SQIVND (reference sequence). Trimming removed 6 bases from V and 3 bases from J, with 14 bases in between. Written as DNA, the CDR3 is TGTGCCAGTAGATTTCAGGGGGGAAAAGAGACCCAGTACTTC. Protein sequence: CASRFQGGKETQYF.

The chain combines TRBV15 with TRBJ2-1, with D unclear. Trimming took 2 bases from V and 8 from J, leaving 10 bases between them. CDR3 length: 13 amino acids. Germline assignment: CDR1 LNHNV and CDR2 YYDKDF (reference sequence). CDR3 bases: TGTGCCACCAGCAGAAGGACGGTCGATGAGCAGTTCTTC. Its protein is CATSRRTVDEQFF.

This chain joins TRBV3-1 (or the pseudogene TRBV3-2) and TRBJ2-7; D gene ambiguous. In germline, CDR1 is LGHDT, CDR2 YNNKEL (reference sequence). The CDR3 contains 11 residues. V was clipped by 3 bases and J by 4 bases, with 4 bases between them. In DNA, the CDR3 is TGTGCCAGCAGCCAGCGTTACGAGCAGTACTTC. This encodes CASSQRYEQYF.

The chain has TRBV2 and TRBJ1-5; D remains unclear. Trimming pared 0 bases from V and 0 bases from J, leaving 18 bases between. There are 19 residues in the CDR3. Germline CDR1 reads SNHLY; CDR2 reads FYNNEI. CDR3: CASSEAPPGSSYSNQPQHF. In nucleotides, the CDR3 is TGTGCCAGCAGTGAAGCGCCACCGGGGAGTTCGTATAGCAATCAGCCCCAGCATTTT. The full variable domain, its missing parts supplied by reference TRBV2 and TRBJ1-5, is EPEVTQTPSHQVTQMGQEVILRCVPISNHLYFYWYRQILGQKVEFLVSFYNNEISEKSEIFDDQFSVERPDGSNFTLKIRSTKLEDSAMYFCASSEAPPGSSYSNQPQHFGDGTRLSIL.

This rearrangement joins TRBV2 to TRBJ2-7; 9 nucleotides align to TRBD1. CDR1 SNHLY and CDR2 FYNNEI come from the germline V gene. The CDR3 has 14 amino acids. V shed 2 bases, J shed 9 bases, and the junction held 8 bases outside the gene matches. The CDR3 nucleotides read TGTGCCAGCAGTGAACGGACAGGGGTTGGAGGGCAGTACTTC. This sequence encodes CASSERTGVGGQYF.

This sequence joins TRBV18 and TRBJ2-7, with a possible D match to TRBD1 (5 bases). The V end lost 3 bases, the J end lost 6 bases, and 9 bases lay between the germline ends. Germline V gene sequence: CDR1 KGHSH, CDR2 LQKENI. The CDR3 length is 12 residues. In nucleotides, the CDR3 is TGTGCCAGCTCACCCGAGCAGGGCGAGCAGTACTTC. It translates to CASSPEQGEQYF.

The rearrangement uses TRBV19 and TRBJ2-1; D is ambiguous. V was pared by 3 bases and J by 7 bases, with 13 bases between. This CDR3 is 14 amino acids long. CDR1 and CDR2 (germline): LNHDA, SQIVND (reference sequence). CDR3 protein: CASSIPVPRNEQFF. The DNA of the CDR3 is TGTGCCAGTAGTATCCCCGTCCCGAGGAATGAGCAGTTCTTC.

This chain links TRBV7-9 with TRBJ1-6; 7 bases are a match to TRBD1. Germline CDR1 is SEHNR and CDR2 is FQNEAQ (reference sequence). The CDR3 sequence is 18 residues long. Trimming removed 2 bases from V and 9 bases from J; junction bases left unmatched: 16. The CDR3 spells CASSLTDREGTDGSPLHF. The CDR3 region has the DNA TGTGCCAGCAGCTTAACTGACAGGGAGGGTACCGACGGTTCACCCCTCCACTTT.

This chain links TRBV5-1 with TRBJ1-1, with 8 bases lining up with TRBD1. V dropped 4 bases and J dropped 5; count of bases not matched to a gene: 13. Germline V lookup: CDR1 SGHRS, CDR2 YFSETQ. The CDR3 has 16 amino acids. For the CDR3, the DNA is TGCGCCAGCAGCCCTCTAGCACAGGGGGGTAGGACTGAAGCTTTCTTT. The encoded protein is CASSPLAQGGRTEAFF. The whole variable domain, filled in from reference TRBV5-1 and TRBJ1-1, reads KAGVTQTPRYLIKTRGQQVTLSCSPISGHRSVSWYQQTPGQGLQFLFEYFSETQRNKGNFPGRFSGRQFSNSRSEMNVSTLELGDSALYLCASSPLAQGGRTEAFFGQGTRLTVV.

The chain is built from TRBV6-5 and TRBJ1-2; D gene ambiguous. V dropped 6 bases and J dropped 1 base, with 12 bases sitting between them. From germline, CDR1 is MNHEY and CDR2 SVGAGI. This CDR3 has 14 residues. CDR3 loop: CASRQDGINYGYTF. The CDR3 DNA sequence: TGTGCCAGCAGGCAGGACGGCATTAACTATGGCTACACCTTC.

This clone counts as large. The rearrangement joins TRBV5-1 to TRBJ1-4; a weak D match, TRBD1 (6 bases). CDR1 and CDR2 from the germline V gene are SGHRS and YFSETQ. Trimming took 2 bases from V and 3 from J, leaving 17 bases between them. The CDR3 is 17 residues long. The CDR3, as DNA: TGCGCCAGCAGCTTTTCCAGTACAGGGATACCTAATGAAAAACTGTTTTTT. This translates into CASSFSSTGIPNEKLFF.

This sequence joins TRBV6-5 and TRBJ1-2; 8 positions agree with TRBD1. The CDR3 loop spans 12 amino acids. Per germline, CDR1 MNHEY and CDR2 SVGAGI. Losses at the gene ends were 8 bases for V and 8 bases for J; bases not matched to a gene: 7. The chain's CDR3 is CASESPGGGYTF. The DNA for the CDR3 is TGTGCCAGCGAATCTCCAGGGGGCGGCTACACCTTC.

This sequence joins TRBV10-3 and TRBJ1-6; no reliable D call. V lost 3 bases and J 7 bases, leaving 10 bases between the germline ends. The CDR3 consists of 14 residues. Germline CDR1 is ENHRY and CDR2 is SYGVKD. The CDR3: CAISEGYQNSPLHF. The CDR3, as DNA: TGTGCCATCAGTGAAGGGTATCAGAATTCACCCCTCCACTTT.

V and J are TRBV7-9 and TRBJ2-3; D gene unclear. The V end was cut by 3 bases, the J end by 6 bases, with 10 bases between. Germline CDR1 SEHNR, CDR2 FQNEAQ (reference sequence). This CDR3 comprises 13 residues. CDR3 nucleotides: TGTGCCAGCAGCTTTGATATTAGGGATACGCAGTATTTT. As protein: CASSFDIRDTQYF.

This clone was counted between two and nine times. V and J are TRBV30 and TRBJ1-2; no clear D. The CDR3 has 12 amino acids. Germline CDR1 GTSNPN, CDR2 SVGIG (reference sequence). Trimming left V 0 bases short and J 4 bases short, with 6 bases between. The CDR3 here is CAWSVSAYGYTF. The CDR3 DNA follows: TGTGCCTGGAGTGTTAGCGCCTATGGCTACACCTTC.

The chain carries TRBV2 and TRBJ1-2; 8 nucleotides line up with TRBD1. Germline-derived CDR1 and CDR2 are SNHLY and FYNNEI. After removal of 7 bases from V and 3 bases from J, the junction contained 7 bases not matched to a gene. This CDR3 is 14 amino acids long. Here the CDR3 reads CASKSGTGDYGYTF. DNA for the CDR3: TGTGCCAGCAAGAGTGGGACAGGAGACTATGGCTACACCTTC.

The gene calls are TRBV6-5 and TRBJ1-4; perhaps TRBD1 as D (6 bases). V lost 8 bases to trimming and J lost 1 base, with 14 bases between them. The CDR3 has 15 amino acids. Germline-derived CDR1 and CDR2 are MNHEY and SVGAGI. In DNA form, the CDR3 reads TGTGCCAGCCGGCGGGGGGCGGAAACTAATGAAAAACTGTTTTTT. This encodes CASRRGAETNEKLFF.

The V and J genes are TRBV5-1 and TRBJ2-3; 11 positions agree with TRBD1. CDR1 and CDR2 from the germline V gene are SGHRS and YFSETQ. This CDR3 region has 15 residues. V trimming: 4 bases; J trimming: 3 bases; junction bases outside the gene matches: 4. The CDR3 DNA is TGCGCCAGCAGCCCTGGGACAGGGGGTACAGATACGCAGTATTTT. Encoded protein: CASSPGTGGTDTQYF.

The gene calls are TRBV7-9 and TRBJ1-5; TRBD1 might be the D (5 bases). The length of the CDR3 is 15 residues. Trimming removed 0 bases from V and 3 bases from J, with 9 bases in between. CDR1 and CDR2 (germline): SEHNR, FQNEAQ (reference sequence). CDR3 DNA sequence: TGTGCCAGCAGCTTAGCGGCAGGGTCCAATCAGCCCCAGCATTTT. This gives the protein CASSLAAGSNQPQHF.

The chain carries TRBV9 and TRBJ1-2; weak D call: TRBD1 (5 bases). The germline V and J ends were trimmed by 2 bases and 4 bases, with 12 bases remaining between them. The CDR3 totals 14 residues. The germline gives CDR1 SGDLS, CDR2 YYNGEE. CDR3 in DNA: TGTGCCAGCAGCGTTTCAGGGTTACTCTATGGCTACACCTTC. Translated: CASSVSGLLYGYTF.

The chain has TRBV19 and TRBJ1-4, with D hard to call. V gave up 5 bases and J gave up 0 bases, with 13 bases separating them. This CDR3 has 16 amino acids. In germline, CDR1 is LNHDA, CDR2 SQIVND (reference sequence). The DNA for the CDR3 is TGTGCCAGTAGTGAATACACCGTGACAACTAATGAAAAACTGTTTTTT. Translation gives CASSEYTVTTNEKLFF.

The chain employs TRBV5-4 and TRBJ2-7; perhaps D is TRBD1 or TRBD2 (6 bases each). Between the trimmed V and J ends, which lost 4 bases and 1 base, there was a span of 9 bases. CDR3 length: 13 amino acids. Germline CDR1 and CDR2: SGHNT and YYREEE (reference sequence). This CDR3 is CASSAGQSYEQYF. The CDR3 coding sequence is TGTGCCAGCAGCGCGGGACAATCCTACGAGCAGTACTTC.

This chain links TRBV11-3 with TRBJ2-3, with TRBD1 matching 9 bases. J was trimmed by 5 bases and V by 5 bases; bases with no gene match: 14. Germline V CDR1 and CDR2: SGHNT, YENEEA. CDR3 size: 17 residues. The CDR3 coding sequence is TGTGCCAGCAGCCCAGGGGGGCCGGACAGGGGCGGAGATACGCAGTATTTT. Translating gives CASSPGGPDRGGDTQYF.